These 22 T cell receptor beta chains originate from one sample sequenced in a study of identical twins. MiXCR, applied by TCRdb to the 5' RACE reads, yields one record per CDR3 protein. The sample yields 1.5 million to 2 million distinct CDR3 sequences, roughly a third seen once. Sequenced: cord blood. The receptors were sampled from a newborn girl in good health.

The chain couples TRBV11-2 to TRBJ2-5; 13 nucleotides match TRBD2. The V gene's germline CDR1 is SGHAT and CDR2 FQNNGV. The CDR3 extends over 19 amino acids. With 1 base clipped from V and 4 bases from J, the junction kept 12 bases outside the gene matches. The CDR3 protein is CASSLGRLAGGVLRETQYF. The CDR3 DNA sequence: TGTGCCAGCAGCTTAGGTCGACTAGCGGGGGGTGTCTTACGAGAGACCCAGTACTTC.

The genes are TRBV3-1 and TRBJ2-3; D unclear. This CDR3 has 12 residues. In germline, CDR1 is LGHDT, CDR2 YNNKEL (reference sequence). Trimming took 5 bases from V and 9 from J, leaving 12 bases between them. Here the CDR3 DNA reads TGTGCCAGCAGCTCCTCGACGCGGACGCAGTATTTT. Its protein product is CASSSSTRTQYF.

The gene calls are TRBV6-1 and TRBJ1-2; D uncertain. Germline CDR1 is MNHNS and CDR2 is SASEGT. This CDR3 region has 14 residues. The V end was cut by 1 base, the J end by 10 bases, with 16 bases between. CDR3 amino acids: CASSEGLRAKLYTF. The CDR3 region has the DNA TGTGCCAGCAGTGAAGGGTTGCGGGCCAAACTCTACACCTTC.

The J gene is TRBJ2-7, the V gene TRBV20-1; no clear D. V was shortened by 1 base and J by 4 bases, with 14 bases between the two germline ends. The CDR3 totals 14 residues. Germline V gene lookup returns CDR1 DFQATT and CDR2 SNEGSKA (reference sequence). CDR3 loop: CSARVTGFEYEQYF. DNA of the CDR3: TGCAGTGCTAGAGTCACGGGTTTCGAGTACGAGCAGTACTTC.

The chain employs TRBV11-2 and TRBJ1-1; TRBD1 matches 12 bases. This CDR3 comprises 15 residues. Trimming at V came to 3 bases and at J to 4 bases, leaving 3 bases not matched to a gene. The germline V gene has CDR1 SGHAT and CDR2 FQNNGV. This chain's CDR3 is CASSLGTGGFTEAFF. The CDR3 region has the DNA TGTGCCAGCAGCTTGGGGACAGGGGGCTTCACTGAAGCTTTCTTT.

As for this clonotype: A single base separates this from a much larger clone, so it may be a read error. The CDR3 here is CASSIGRLVPEQYF. In DNA, the CDR3 is TGTGCCAGCAGTATTGGGAGATTAGTCCCCGAGCAGTACTTC. The chain combines TRBV27 with TRBJ2-7, with a weak D call TRBD2 (5 bases). Germline V gives CDR1 MNHEY, CDR2 SMNVEV (reference sequence). Between the trimmed V and J ends, which lost 5 bases and 6 bases, there was a span of 17 bases. CDR3 length: 14 residues.

This clonotype was picked up many times. The chain uses TRBV12-3 or TRBV12-4 and TRBJ1-5; D is uncertain. This CDR3 is built from 14 residues. Trimming removed 3 bases from V and 2 bases from J, with 8 bases in between. The CDR3 reads CASSFGEGNQPQHF. CDR3 coding DNA: TGTGCCAGCAGTTTCGGGGAGGGCAATCAGCCCCAGCATTTT.

The chain links TRBV7-2 to TRBJ2-4, with D possibly being TRBD1 or TRBD2 (6 bases each). The DNA end lines up better with TRBJ2-7; the J call may be wrong. Germline values: CDR1 SGHTA, CDR2 FQGNSA. CDR3 length: 15 residues. CDR3 protein: CASSLGGAPGYEQYF. CDR3 nucleotide sequence: TGTGCCAGCAGCTTAGGGGGGGCACCGGGGTACGAGCAGTACTTC.

CDR3 sequence reads: CAGGQEAFF. The CDR3 coding sequence is TGTGCCGGGGGACAGGAAGCTTTCTTT. The gene calls are TRBV6-7 and TRBJ1-1, with 7 bases fitting TRBD1. TRBV6-7 is an ORF, and what it does is uncertain. The CDR3 extends over 9 amino acids. Trimming took 11 bases from V and 8 from J; bases not matched to a gene: 2.

This clonotype has a count of ten or more. The V call is TRBV12-3 or TRBV12-4, the J call TRBJ2-3, with 11 bases fitting TRBD1. This CDR3 has 16 amino acids. Trimming cost V 8 bases and J 4 bases; bases outside gene matches: 11. The CDR3: CASRKRTGGESDTQYF. For the CDR3, the DNA is TGTGCCAGCCGTAAGAGGACAGGGGGCGAGTCAGATACGCAGTATTTT.

As regards this clonotype: The junction differs from germline at one of its ends, possibly a read error. The chain joins TRBV5-1 to TRBJ2-7; possible D gene TRBD2, 6 bases. The germline V gene encodes CDR1 SGHRS and CDR2 YFSETQ. The CDR3 has 13 residues. The CDR3 DNA reads as TGCGCCAGCAGCTTGGCCGGGAGCTACAAGCAGTACTTC. Protein product: CASSLAGSYKQYF.

This clonotype was counted between two and nine times. The DNA of the CDR3 is TGTGCCAGCAGCTTGGGAGCGTCGGGAGGACCCTACGAGCAGTACTTC. It codes for CASSLGASGGPYEQYF. The J gene is TRBJ2-7, the V gene TRBV5-4; the match to TRBD2 covers 7 bases. Trimming at V came to 0 bases and at J to 2 bases, leaving 8 bases not matched to a gene. There are 16 residues in the CDR3. Germline CDR1 and CDR2: SGHNT and YYREEE (reference sequence).

This rearrangement joins TRBV2 to TRBJ1-4; the D gene is possibly TRBD1 (5 bases). V gave up 4 bases and J gave up 7 bases, with 10 bases separating them. Germline V gene sequence: CDR1 SNHLY, CDR2 FYNNEI. The CDR3 loop spans 13 amino acids. The CDR3 loop reads CASSVVQAEKLFF. DNA for the CDR3: TGTGCCAGCAGTGTTGTACAGGCTGAAAAACTGTTTTTT.

This clonotype came up a few times. This sequence joins TRBV5-1 and TRBJ2-3; TRBD2 might be the D (7 bases). Trimming removed 5 bases at V and 2 bases at J, with 15 bases between. The CDR3 runs 15 residues. Looked up from germline, CDR1 is SGHRS and CDR2 is YFSETQ. CDR3 sequence reads: CASRGGTLSTDTQYF. The CDR3 DNA follows: TGCGCCAGCAGGGGGGGGACACTTTCCACAGATACGCAGTATTTT.

In its sample, this clonotype was seen a few times. The chain carries TRBV4-2 and TRBJ2-5; 9 bases agree with TRBD2. The CDR3 has 14 residues. The V gene's germline CDR1 is LGHNA and CDR2 YNFKEQ. V shed 4 bases and J 11 bases; nucleotides not matched to a gene: 11. The CDR3 DNA reads TGTGCCAGCAGCCCGGGGACTAGCTTAACTGAGCAGTACTTC. As protein: CASSPGTSLTEQYF.

The J gene is TRBJ2-1, the V gene TRBV20-1; D call uncertain. This CDR3 is 15 amino acids long. Deletions cut 6 bases from V and 0 bases from J, with 15 bases between. CDR1 and CDR2 (germline): DFQATT, SNEGSKA (reference sequence). In DNA, the CDR3 is TGCAGTGCCAATCTTGGTGGGCTCTCCTACAATGAGCAGTTCTTC. As protein: CSANLGGLSYNEQFF.

CDR3 coding DNA: TGCAGTGCTTGGTCTAGGGGGCAGGACTATGGCTACACCTTC. It specifies CSAWSRGQDYGYTF. The V gene is TRBV20-1, the J gene TRBJ1-2, with 7 bases that match TRBD1. V shed 5 bases and J 3 bases; nucleotides not matched to a gene: 9. The CDR3 contains 14 residues. Germline CDR1 reads DFQATT; CDR2 reads SNEGSKA (reference sequence).

This rearrangement joins TRBV14 to TRBJ2-5, with a tentative D call TRBD2 (6 bases). In germline, CDR1 is SGHDN, CDR2 FVKESK. This CDR3 has 16 residues. With 4 bases removed from V and 2 bases from J, the gap between germline ends came to 17 bases. The CDR3 region is CASSPHREPKQETQYF. CDR3 sequence (DNA): TGTGCCAGCAGCCCACACCGGGAGCCCAAACAAGAGACCCAGTACTTC.

The V and J genes are TRBV6-5 and TRBJ1-3, with unresolved D. V was clipped by 2 bases and J by 2 bases, with 7 bases between them. The CDR3 runs to 14 residues. Germline CDR1 reads MNHEY; CDR2 reads SVGAGI. For the CDR3, the DNA is TGTGCCAGCAGTTACCAGGTCCCTGGAAACACCATATATTTT. Its protein is CASSYQVPGNTIYF.

This clonotype has just a few counts. This chain uses TRBV4-2 with TRBJ2-1; D possibly matches TRBD1 or TRBD2 (6 bases each). V lost 1 base and J lost 7, with 20 bases in between. CDR1 and CDR2 from the germline V gene are LGHNA and YNFKEQ. There are 17 residues in the CDR3. CDR3 DNA: TGTGCCAGCAGCCAAGTGGGCCTCTGGGGGGCCCAAAATGAGCAGTTCTTC. As protein: CASSQVGLWGAQNEQFF.

This clonotype was detected only a few times. The chain combines TRBV27 with TRBJ2-1; 8 bases are shared with TRBD2. Germline V gene lookup returns CDR1 MNHEY and CDR2 SMNVEV (reference sequence). This CDR3 has 16 amino acids. The J segment lost 7 bases and the V segment lost 0 bases, leaving 8 bases of the junction unmatched. The CDR3, as DNA: TGTGCCAGCAGTTTATCCGTAGCGGGATGGGTTAATGAGCAGTTCTTC. It is translated as CASSLSVAGWVNEQFF.

This clonotype was picked up a small number of times. J is TRBJ2-1 and V is TRBV7-9; D is possibly TRBD2 (7 bases). V was trimmed by 1 base and J by 4 bases, leaving 14 bases between them. The V gene's germline CDR1 is SEHNR and CDR2 FQNEAQ (reference sequence). This CDR3 is 16 amino acids long. The CDR3 DNA is TGTGCCAGCAGCTTAGGATCCCGGGGGGCGTACAATGAGCAGTTCTTC. This encodes CASSLGSRGAYNEQFF.